The entry below gives a single T cell receptor (beta chain) sequence along with its context. Its antigen is undetermined. This CDR3 is 17 amino acids long. Per the germline V gene, CDR1 is SEHNR and CDR2 is FQNEAQ (reference sequence). TCRdb re-called the 5' RACE reads; every CDR3 protein appears as one record, without DNA. This repertoire comprises a few hundred thousand distinct CDR3 sequences; its ten largest clones make up around 5.2%. These data belong to a study of T cells expressing NK-cell markers. The overall study: Eight donors were sequenced, of whom seven were HCMV-seropositive, while the remaining one was HCMV-seronegative. Whole-study results and caveats: Four of the donors also had these clonotypes leading their CD3+CD56-NKG2C+ fraction. About 1.0-8% of CD8+ T cells in about 6 donors belonged to dominant NKG2C+ clonotypes.

The V call is TRBV7-9, the J call TRBJ1-4. This receptor was obtained from a man aged 18 to 70 in good health. The source material was blood T cells: a sorted CD56 or NKG2C T cell subset, CD4+ or CD8+ T cells, or bulk PBMC T cells (not recorded which). The CDR3 reads CASSLAEGHATNEKLFF.